This note documents a single T cell receptor beta chain sequence. Its antigen is currently not known. Base-call qualities are not available, and no considerably larger clone is one nucleotide away. The sample originates from a study of blood T cell repertoires in COVID-19 (dated by TCRdb to about 2020). General notes on the study: Samples covering the acute and convalescent phases of COVID-19 were provided by collaborators in the United States, Italy and Spain. The prospective study material was composed of cDNA or gDNA derived from T cells, B-cell-depleted T cells, or PBMCs. Deeply sampled blood TCRbeta repertoires from subjects exposed to, actively infected with, or recovered from COVID-19 were included in the dataset. The repertoires were made available in a free public database intended to serve as a resource for research on the immune response to SARS-CoV-2. The samples were drawn from the first 160 participants of the ongoing ImmuneRACE study and from 1,254 subjects provided by 6 global collaborators. Nearly every sample came with metadata listing a de-identified subject ID, COVID-19 status, age in years and sex. Where available, HLA class I and class II types were taken from metadata supplied by the sample provider and were not determined by assay-based typing. Study-wide findings and limitations: How much clinical and demographic metadata was included differed by source and by participant, and the metadata was provided uncurated.

The immunoSEQ Assay, a bias-controlled multiplex PCR, was used to amplify TCRbeta CDR3 regions from genomic DNA. In the source study's methods: Nucleated cell counts per sample were estimated from amplification of reference gene primers within the assay. To quantify the absolute abundance of each unique TCRbeta CDR3 rearrangement, sequence reads were collapsed and filtered. For each sample, productive Simpson clonality was calculated as the square root of Simpson's diversity index over productive rearrangements. TCRdb's version of the immuneACCESS table is confined to in-frame rearrangements and falls short of the full clone set. An unresolved V gene accounts for under half of the shortfall where checked; the remainder is of unknown origin. The V and J calls and clone size were taken over from that table, and D and trimming were inferred from the DNA. Counted in this sample were 200,000 to 300,000 clones; roughly nine tenths of them appeared once. The ten largest clones capture 1.5% to 2% of the sample.

The CDR1 and CDR2 encoded by the germline V gene (reference sequence) are SGHAT and FQDESV. The CDR3 measures 12 amino acids from cysteine to phenylalanine. The kept DNA is CDR3 alone, 36 bases in frame from the first base. V sheds 2 bases and J sheds 3 bases, leaving 5 bases between their ends. Another Seattle source contributed samples from volunteer blood donors who had recovered from COVID-19. Whole blood was collected in K2EDTA tubes by collaborating institutions according to the institutions' own protocols. Collaborator samples were shipped for TCRbeta analysis as frozen whole blood, isolated PBMCs, or DNA extracted from either sample type.

The chain is made from TRBV11-1 and TRBJ2-7, with the D gene not confidently named. Sequencing used peripheral blood. The sequence derives from a woman in her fifties or sixties who had recovered from COVID-19. Here the CDR3 is given as CASSLSSYEQYF. The DNA sequence follows: TGTGCCAGCAGCTTATCCAGCTACGAGCAGTACTTC.